This TCR beta chain is drawn from a study of blood T cell repertoires in COVID-19. Sequencing used immunoSEQ multiplex PCR; TCRdb keeps in-frame clones, though not all of them. The profile covers some 350,000 clones, with 88% appearing a single time and about 7.3% taken by the ten largest. The CDR3 length is 15 residues. Trimming pared 3 bases from V and 4 bases from J, leaving 18 bases between. Looked up from germline, CDR1 is GTSNPN and CDR2 is SVGIG (reference sequence). The receptor was derived from a woman aged 70 to 79 with COVID-19, enrolled during active disease. The sample comprised peripheral blood. J is TRBJ2-5 and V is TRBV30; D is possibly TRBD2 (5 bases). CDR3 in DNA: TGTGCCTGGAGGGGAGAGAGTAGGAATCGAGAGACCCAGTACTTC. Amino acids: CAWRGESRNRETQYF.